The 30 T cell receptor beta chains below come from one sample, sequenced in a study of blood T cell repertoires in COVID-19. The method was immunoSEQ multiplex PCR; TCRdb's version includes in-frame clones alone and lacks a portion of them. Here the sample spans 9,500 to 15,000 clones, about nine tenths being singletons. Sequenced input: peripheral blood. These receptors originate from a man in his 70s with active COVID-19.

This clone appeared once. J is TRBJ2-1 and V is TRBV29-1; the D gene is possibly TRBD2 (9 bases). There are 17 residues in the CDR3. The V gene's germline CDR1 is SQVTM and CDR2 ANQGSEA. V lost 7 bases, J lost 0 bases, and 22 bases lay in between. The CDR3 DNA is TGCAGCGCCCAGGGGGCTAGCGGGGAGAGCTCCTACAATGAGCAGTTCTTC. Encoded protein: CSAQGASGESSYNEQFF.

CDR3 nucleotides: TGCGCCAGCAGCGCGGGTACGGACAGGAGGACTGAAGCTTTCTTT. Protein sequence: CASSAGTDRRTEAFF. V is TRBV4-3 and J is TRBJ1-1, with 7 bases matching TRBD1. The CDR3 covers 15 residues. Germline V gene data show CDR1 as LGHNA and CDR2 as YSLEER. V dropped 5 bases and J dropped 5; count of bases not matched to a gene: 11.

This chain links TRBV2 with TRBJ2-1; 16 nucleotides line up with TRBD2. The germline CDR1 and CDR2 sequences are SNHLY and FYNNEI. After removal of 2 bases from V and 9 bases from J, the junction contained 4 bases not matched to a gene. CDR3 length: 16 residues. The chain's CDR3 is CASSELGTSGRGEQFF. In DNA, the CDR3 is TGTGCCAGCAGTGAATTGGGGACTAGCGGGAGGGGTGAGCAGTTCTTC. The variable domain in full, completed from reference TRBV2 and TRBJ2-1, reads EPEVTQTPSHQVTQMGQEVILRCVPISNHLYFYWYRQILGQKVEFLVSFYNNEISEKSEIFDDQFSVERPDGSNFTLKIRSTKLEDSAMYFCASSELGTSGRGEQFFGPGTRLTVL.

The chain employs TRBV6-2 or TRBV6-3 and TRBJ2-2, with 8 bases fitting TRBD1. This CDR3 comprises 16 residues. Germline V gene lookup returns CDR1 MNHEY and CDR2 SVGEGT. J gave up 6 bases and V 2 bases, and 8 bases lay outside the gene matches. The CDR3 region has the DNA TGTGCCAGCAGTTACGCTCTCGGACAGGGTGCCGGGGAGCTGTTTTTT. Residues: CASSYALGQGAGELFF.

This sequence joins TRBV6-5 and TRBJ2-3, with TRBD2 identical over 15 bases. The ends lost 5 bases at V and 5 bases at J; junction bases unmatched: 2. The germline V gene has CDR1 MNHEY and CDR2 SVGAGI. The CDR3 spans 15 residues. The chain's CDR3 is CASSPGLAGGDTQYF. Here the CDR3 DNA reads TGTGCCAGCAGTCCGGGACTAGCGGGAGGAGATACGCAGTATTTT.

The chain joins TRBV12-5 to TRBJ2-7, with unresolved D. Germline V gene lookup returns CDR1 LGHNT and CDR2 FRNRAP. The CDR3 is 14 amino acids. Trimming stripped 1 base from V and 2 bases from J, with 9 bases between. The CDR3 coding sequence is TGTGCTAGTGGTTTGGCCGACGGAGCCTACGAGCAGTACTTC. Translating it yields CASGLADGAYEQYF.

The chain carries TRBV25-1 and TRBJ2-1; D perhaps matches TRBD1 (5 bases). V lost 4 bases, J lost 6 bases, and 7 bases lay in between. Germline V gene lookup returns CDR1 MGHDK and CDR2 SYGVNS. The CDR3 covers 12 residues. The CDR3 DNA is TGTGCCAGCAGTGTAGACAGCAATGAGCAGTTCTTC. Amino acid sequence: CASSVDSNEQFF.

The chain uses TRBV7-3 and TRBJ2-7, with TRBD2 matching over 10 bases. The trim removed 6 bases at V and 6 bases at J, leaving 11 bases unmatched. Germline CDR1 is SGHTA and CDR2 is FQGTGA. The CDR3 is 15 amino acids. CDR3 region: CASSWTPGLAIEQYF. CDR3 DNA sequence: TGTGCCAGCAGTTGGACCCCGGGACTAGCGATCGAGCAGTACTTC.

This chain joins TRBV1 and TRBJ1-3. TRBV1 is a pseudogene. CDR3 length: 17 amino acids. CDR3 nucleotide sequence: TGCACCAGCAGCCAAGCCACCGGGGGACCTCCCCGAAACACCATATATTTT. Its protein product is CTSSQATGGPPRNTIYF.

The J gene is TRBJ1-6, the V gene TRBV27; D is undetermined. The V and J ends lost 8 bases and 2 bases respectively, with 22 bases between them. Germline V gene sequence: CDR1 MNHEY, CDR2 SMNVEV (reference sequence). The CDR3 totals 18 residues. The CDR3 coding sequence is TGTGCCAGCCCCGGGTGGCAGAGATTTACCGCCTATAATTCACCCCTCCACTTT. This encodes CASPGWQRFTAYNSPLHF.

The V and J genes are TRBV2 and TRBJ1-5, with a tentative D call TRBD1 (5 bases). This CDR3 comprises 15 residues. Germline loops: CDR1 SNHLY, CDR2 FYNNEI. Trimming took off 6 bases at V and 4 bases at J, with 16 bases between the two ends. The CDR3 region is CASRTSAGRNQPQHF. CDR3 sequence (DNA): TGTGCCAGCAGGACCTCGGCAGGGCGGAATCAGCCCCAGCATTTT.

This chain uses TRBV5-1 with TRBJ1-1; 9 bases align to TRBD1. V shed 3 bases, J shed 4 bases, and the junction held 7 bases outside the gene matches. The CDR3 length is 15 residues. Germline V CDR1 and CDR2: SGHRS, YFSETQ. This CDR3 reads CASSSWTGVGTEAFF. The CDR3 region has the DNA TGCGCCAGCAGCTCCTGGACAGGGGTGGGCACTGAAGCTTTCTTT.

The V gene is TRBV11-3, the J gene TRBJ2-1; 8 bases line up with TRBD2. V gave up 5 bases and J gave up 9 bases; unmatched junction bases: 12. CDR1 is SGHNT and CDR2 is YENEEA in the germline V gene. This CDR3 spans 15 amino acids. The CDR3 protein is CASSNTSGLVGEQFF. The CDR3 DNA is TGTGCCAGCAGCAACACATCGGGACTAGTAGGTGAGCAGTTCTTC.

The genes are TRBV10-3 and TRBJ1-1; TRBD1 aligns across 12 bases. The CDR3 loop spans 16 amino acids. V gave up 7 bases and J gave up 2 bases; unmatched junction bases: 8. CDR1 and CDR2 from the germline V gene are ENHRY and SYGVKD. The CDR3 here is CAIKTGQGAGNTEAFF. CDR3 sequence (DNA): TGTGCCATCAAGACGGGACAGGGGGCGGGCAACACTGAAGCTTTCTTT.

V is TRBV5-6 and J is TRBJ1-4; 8 bases match TRBD1. This CDR3 region has 16 residues. The germline V gene has CDR1 SGHDT and CDR2 YYEEEE. V gave up 0 bases and J gave up 6 bases; unmatched junction bases: 7. The CDR3 spells CASSLGQGRLDEKLFF. The CDR3 coding sequence is TGTGCCAGCAGCTTGGGACAGGGGAGGTTGGATGAAAAACTGTTTTTT.

V and J are TRBV9 and TRBJ1-2, with a possible D match to TRBD1 (6 bases). The CDR3 loop spans 16 amino acids. Germline CDR1 SGDLS, CDR2 YYNGEE. Trimming took 1 base from V and 4 from J, leaving 17 bases between them. CDR3 coding DNA: TGTGCCAGCAGCGTACGGGGTCAGCAGGGGAGCTATGGCTACACCTTC. It encodes CASSVRGQQGSYGYTF.

CDR3: CASSQGQGGTETQYF. The CDR3 DNA reads TGCGCCAGCAGCCAGGGACAGGGGGGAACAGAGACCCAGTACTTC. J is TRBJ2-5 and V is TRBV5-1; 11 bases fit TRBD1. Germline V CDR1 and CDR2: SGHRS, YFSETQ. Trimming removed 4 bases from V and 4 bases from J; junction bases left unmatched: 6. The length of the CDR3 is 15 residues.

This sequence joins TRBV6-4 and TRBJ1-5; D gene ambiguous. This CDR3 spans 13 amino acids. V dropped 4 bases and J dropped 4 bases, with 8 bases sitting between them. Looked up from germline, CDR1 is MRHNA and CDR2 is SNTAGT. The CDR3 reads CASSVYPNQPQHF. CDR3 DNA sequence: TGTGCCAGCAGTGTCTACCCGAATCAGCCCCAGCATTTT.

V and J are TRBV19 and TRBJ2-3; 8 bases are shared with TRBD2. The V segment lost 7 bases and the J segment 7 bases; nucleotides outside the gene matches: 13. This CDR3 spans 15 amino acids. Germline-derived CDR1 and CDR2 are LNHDA and SQIVND (reference sequence). The CDR3 nucleotides read TGTGCCAGTAATTTAGAAGCGGGAGTGGGAAATACGCAGTATTTT. This sequence encodes CASNLEAGVGNTQYF.

CDR3 loop: CASSEGLAAGEQFF. CDR3 in DNA: TGCGCCAGCAGCGAGGGACTAGCGGCGGGTGAGCAGTTCTTC. The genes are TRBV5-1 and TRBJ2-1; the match to TRBD2 covers 11 bases. Germline-derived CDR1 and CDR2 are SGHRS and YFSETQ. The V gene end was trimmed by 4 bases and the J gene end by 9 bases; junction bases not matched to a gene: 6. The CDR3 runs to 14 residues.

This clone showed up just once. The gene calls are TRBV6-9 and TRBJ1-5; a possible D gene is TRBD1 (5 bases). CDR1 MNHGY and CDR2 SVAAGI come from the germline V gene. With 5 bases removed from V and 0 bases from J, the gap between germline ends came to 17 bases. This CDR3 is built from 17 residues. The DNA of the CDR3 is TGTGCCAGCAGTCCCCGGACTTCGGGGGGTAGCAATCAGCCCCAGCATTTT. It encodes CASSPRTSGGSNQPQHF.

The chain joins TRBV12-1 to TRBJ2-5; the table's D gene call, TRBD2, was not cross checked with the DNA. TRBV12-1 is listed as a pseudogene. This CDR3 spans 15 amino acids. This CDR3 is CASSSLGTSAPTQYF. The CDR3 nucleotides read TGTGCCAGCAGCTCCCTGGGGACTAGCGCCCCCACCCAGTACTTC.

This sequence joins TRBV7-2 and TRBJ1-6; D is possibly TRBD1 (5 bases). With 3 bases removed from V and 4 bases from J, the gap between germline ends came to 13 bases. Germline CDR1 and CDR2: SGHTA and FQGNSA. The CDR3 loop spans 16 amino acids. CDR3 bases: TGTGCCAGCAGCTTCGGGGGTTCTTCGTATAATTCACCCCTCCACTTT. Translated, it gives CASSFGGSSYNSPLHF.

The chain recombines TRBV9 with TRBJ1-5; possibly TRBD1 for D (5 bases). Per germline, CDR1 SGDLS and CDR2 YYNGEE. Trimming removed 6 bases from V and 6 bases from J, with 19 bases in between. This CDR3 has 15 amino acids. The CDR3 is CASKSAGRWSQPQHF. For the CDR3, the DNA is TGTGCCAGCAAGAGCGCGGGACGCTGGAGTCAGCCCCAGCATTTT.

The chain couples TRBV29-1 to TRBJ1-1; D uncertain. V was trimmed by 3 bases and J by 0 bases, leaving 17 bases between them. There are 16 residues in the CDR3. Germline values: CDR1 SQVTM, CDR2 ANQGSEA. CDR3 residues: CSVDLTGGGVNTEAFF. The CDR3 coding sequence is TGCAGCGTTGACCTCACGGGAGGAGGTGTGAACACTGAAGCTTTCTTT.

The chain employs TRBV7-2 and TRBJ2-1, with a tentative D call TRBD2 (6 bases). Germline V gives CDR1 SGHTA, CDR2 FQGNSA. CDR3 length: 15 residues. V dropped 3 bases and J dropped 4 bases, with 13 bases sitting between them. CDR3 coding DNA: TGTGCCAGCAGCTTCGAGCGGGTTCTTTACAATGAGCAGTTCTTC. Translation gives CASSFERVLYNEQFF.

The chain employs TRBV5-1 and TRBJ2-3, with TRBD2 identical over 9 bases. Germline V CDR1 and CDR2: SGHRS, YFSETQ. The CDR3 covers 18 residues. The V and J ends lost 3 bases and 1 base, in that order; junction bases with no gene match: 12. CDR3 in amino acids: CASSWSGGPPSRTDTQYF. DNA of the CDR3: TGCGCCAGCAGCTGGAGCGGGGGGCCCCCCTCACGCACAGATACGCAGTATTTT.

CDR3 sequence reads: CASRPYRSSTDTQYF. The CDR3, as DNA: TGTGCCAGCCGGCCCTACAGGTCTAGCACAGATACGCAGTATTTT. The chain employs TRBV14 and TRBJ2-3; a weak D match, TRBD1 (5 bases). CDR3 length: 15 amino acids. CDR1 and CDR2 (germline): SGHDN, FVKESK. V lost 8 bases and J 0 bases, leaving 15 bases between the germline ends.

The V call is TRBV3-1 (or the pseudogene TRBV3-2), the J call TRBJ2-7, with 7 bases that match TRBD1. CDR1 is LGHDT, CDR2 YNNKEL, per germline (reference sequence). The V segment lost 6 bases and the J segment 1 base; nucleotides outside the gene matches: 9. There are 15 residues in the CDR3. CDR3 sequence: CASRGDLGQSYEQYF. The CDR3 DNA sequence: TGTGCCAGCAGAGGGGACCTGGGACAGTCCTACGAGCAGTACTTC.

V is TRBV29-1 and J is TRBJ2-5; TRBD1 matches 7 bases. The length of the CDR3 is 12 residues. Trimming took 8 bases from V and 5 from J; bases not matched to a gene: 8. CDR1 and CDR2 from the germline V gene are SQVTM and ANQGSEA. CDR3 protein: CSSLQGRETQYF. CDR3 sequence (DNA): TGCAGCTCACTACAGGGGCGGGAGACCCAGTACTTC. The entire variable domain, with the rest obtained from reference TRBV29-1 and TRBJ2-5, is as follows: SAVISQKPSRDICQRGTSLTIQCQVDSQVTMMFWYRQQPGQSLTLIATANQGSEATYESGFVIDKFPISRPNLTFSTLTVSNMSPEDSSIYLCSSLQGRETQYFGPGTRLLVL.